This record looks at one T cell receptor beta chain sequence and its context. The sample comes from a study of blood T cell repertoires in COVID-19. The V end lost 8 bases, the J end lost 0 bases, and 11 bases lay between the germline ends. Looked up from germline, CDR1 is LNHDA and CDR2 is SQIVND (reference sequence). The CDR3 extends over 14 amino acids. The table came from immunoSEQ multiplex PCR; TCRdb's copy has only in-frame clones and leaves some out. The sample has 100,000 to 110,000 clones, 85% seen once. The genes are TRBV19 and TRBJ1-3, with D possibly TRBD1 on 5 matching bases. The sample taken for sequencing was peripheral blood. The TCR comes from a human donor in a cohort sampled during active COVID-19. CDR3 sequence (DNA): TGTGCCAGTGGGACTGCAAGCTCTGGAAACACCATATATTTT. It yields the protein CASGTASSGNTIYF. The full variable domain, rest sourced from reference TRBV19 and TRBJ1-3, is DGGITQSPKYLFRKEGQNVTLSCEQNLNHDAMYWYRQDPGQGLRLIYYSQIVNDFQKGDIAEGYSVSREKKESFPLTVTSAQKNPTAFYLCASGTASSGNTIYFGEGSWLTVV.